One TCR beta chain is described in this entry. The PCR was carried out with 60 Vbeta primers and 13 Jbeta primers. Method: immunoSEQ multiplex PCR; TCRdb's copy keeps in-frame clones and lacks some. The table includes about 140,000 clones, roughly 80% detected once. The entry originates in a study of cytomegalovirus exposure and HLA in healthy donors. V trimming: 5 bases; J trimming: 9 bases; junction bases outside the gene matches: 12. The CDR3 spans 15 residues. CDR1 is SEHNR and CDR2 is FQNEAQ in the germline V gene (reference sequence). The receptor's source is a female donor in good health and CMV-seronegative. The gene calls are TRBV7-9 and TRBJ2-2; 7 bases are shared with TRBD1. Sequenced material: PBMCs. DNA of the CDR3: TGTGCCAGCAGCCCTCTTAGACAGGGAGAATGGGAGCTGTTTTTT. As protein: CASSPLRQGEWELFF.